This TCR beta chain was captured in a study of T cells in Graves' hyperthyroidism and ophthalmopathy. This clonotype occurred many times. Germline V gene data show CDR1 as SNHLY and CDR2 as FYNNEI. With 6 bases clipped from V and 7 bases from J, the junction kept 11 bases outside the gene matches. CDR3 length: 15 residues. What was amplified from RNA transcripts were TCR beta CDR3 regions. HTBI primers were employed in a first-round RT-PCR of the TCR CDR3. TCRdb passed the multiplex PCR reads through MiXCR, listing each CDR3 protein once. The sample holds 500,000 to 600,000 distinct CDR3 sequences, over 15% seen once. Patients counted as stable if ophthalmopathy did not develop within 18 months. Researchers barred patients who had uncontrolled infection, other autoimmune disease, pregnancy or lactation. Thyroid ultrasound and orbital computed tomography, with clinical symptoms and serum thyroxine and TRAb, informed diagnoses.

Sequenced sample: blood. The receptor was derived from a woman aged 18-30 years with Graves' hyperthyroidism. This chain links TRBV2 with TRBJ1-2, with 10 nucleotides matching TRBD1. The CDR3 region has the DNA TGTGCCAGCAGCGGGTCCGGACAGGGGGATCTTGGCTACACCTTC. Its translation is CASSGSGQGDLGYTF.